This T cell receptor (beta chain) was documented in a study of cytomegalovirus exposure and HLA in healthy donors. Study conclusions and caveats: Most TCRs appeared rarely, but some public TCRs recurred in many donors. In vitro, three CMV-associated chains proved specific for CMV antigens.

The CDR3 extends over 14 amino acids. Germline-derived CDR1 and CDR2 are MDHEN and SYDVKM. V lost 6 bases and J lost 7; bases outside the gene matches: 11. On this clone itself: No antigen is known for it.

Clones were sequenced by immunoSEQ multiplex PCR, and TCRdb holds only the in-frame ones, with some missing. The data show about 110,000 clones, about 88% seen once. Sample: PBMCs. This chain links TRBV28 with TRBJ2-7; 8 positions agree with TRBD2. The receptor's source is a woman aged 18-30 years in good health and CMV-seronegative. In nucleotides, the CDR3 is TGTGCCAGCAGGAAGTTGCGGGAGGTCGGGGAGCAGTACTTC. Translating it yields CASRKLREVGEQYF.